This T cell receptor beta chain comes out of a study of patients and donors after allogeneic stem cell transplantation. TCRdb reprocessed the RT-PCR reads via MiXCR and lists one record per CDR3 protein. The sample carries roughly 190,000 distinct CDR3 sequences, roughly 40% recorded once. The CDR3 contains 14 residues. The V segment lost 1 base and the J segment 8 bases; nucleotides outside the gene matches: 3. This TCR was recovered from a human donor who was either an allogeneic HSCT recipient or a stem cell or donor lymphocyte infusion donor (not recorded which). It is not recorded whose cells these are; they may come from a transplant donor. The sequenced sample was blood, either unsorted or a sorted T cell fraction (not recorded which). The J gene is TRBJ2-1, the V gene TRBV12-3 or TRBV12-4; 9 bases match TRBD2. CDR3 loop: CASSLGTSAYEQFF. The CDR3 nucleotides are TGTGCCAGCAGTTTAGGGACTAGCGCATATGAGCAGTTCTTC.